A single sample gave rise to the 17 T cell receptor beta chains below, sequenced in a study of shared clonotypes between healthy human individuals. The table came from immunoSEQ multiplex PCR; TCRdb's copy has only in-frame clones and leaves some out. The sample yields about 490,000 clones, more than 75% seen once. Specimen: PBMCs. These receptors were taken from a middle-aged woman in good health. Some clones in this sample may be carry-over from other donors' samples.

The chain is built from TRBV5-4 and TRBJ1-2; D is undetermined. Germline lookup yields CDR1 SGHNT and CDR2 YYREEE (reference sequence). V was pared by 4 bases and J by 3 bases, with 19 bases between. This CDR3 comprises 16 residues. The CDR3, as DNA: TGTGCCAGCAGCCCTCCGGTCGGCTTCAAGGACTATGGCTACACCTTC. It specifies CASSPPVGFKDYGYTF.

This clone was found a few times. This chain joins TRBV27 and TRBJ2-1; D might be TRBD1 (6 bases). Germline values: CDR1 MNHEY, CDR2 SMNVEV (reference sequence). The CDR3 is 11 residues long. V dropped 3 bases and J dropped 9 bases, with 6 bases sitting between them. The CDR3 DNA follows: TGTGCCAGCAGTTTCAGGGGTGAGCAGTTCTTC. It codes for CASSFRGEQFF.

The chain has TRBV19 and TRBJ2-5; tentatively, D is TRBD1 (5 bases). CDR1 LNHDA and CDR2 SQIVND come from the germline V gene (reference sequence). Trimming took off 5 bases at V and 1 base at J, with 11 bases between the two ends. This CDR3 spans 14 amino acids. CDR3 loop: CASSPRQTQETQYF. CDR3 nucleotide sequence: TGTGCCAGTAGTCCACGACAGACCCAAGAGACCCAGTACTTC.

The chain combines TRBV19 with TRBJ2-7; D is possibly TRBD1 (6 bases). Germline values: CDR1 LNHDA, CDR2 SQIVND (reference sequence). The length of the CDR3 is 15 residues. Trimming left V 8 bases short and J 5 bases short, with 22 bases between. The CDR3 loop is CASAGRLAGDDEQYF. As DNA, the CDR3 is TGTGCCAGTGCCGGCCGATTAGCAGGGGATGACGAGCAGTACTTC.

V gene TRBV20-1 combines with J gene TRBJ2-2; no firm D call. The germline gives CDR1 DFQATT, CDR2 SNEGSKA (reference sequence). This CDR3 has 11 residues. Trimming left V 5 bases short and J 4 bases short, with 5 bases between. The CDR3 sequence is CSADGTGELFF. The CDR3 nucleotides are TGCAGTGCTGACGGCACCGGGGAGCTGTTTTTT.

The chain carries TRBV4-3 and TRBJ2-5; 9 nucleotides agree with TRBD2. Germline assignment: CDR1 LGHNA and CDR2 YSLEER. The CDR3 runs to 16 residues. V gave up 2 bases and J gave up 4 bases; unmatched junction bases: 8. For the CDR3, the DNA is TGCGCCAGCAGCCAACGACTAGCGGTAAACATAGAGACCCAGTACTTC. Residues: CASSQRLAVNIETQYF.

V is TRBV7-3 and J is TRBJ1-1; unclear D gene. The CDR3 is 16 amino acids. Trimming stripped 2 bases from V and 4 bases from J, with 17 bases between. Per germline, CDR1 SGHTA and CDR2 FQGTGA. The CDR3 loop reads CASSLGPRGSGTEAFF. The CDR3 nucleotides read TGTGCCAGCAGCTTAGGCCCCCGGGGTTCCGGCACTGAAGCTTTCTTT.

The chain couples TRBV28 to TRBJ1-5; TRBD1 might be the D (5 bases). Germline lookup yields CDR1 MDHEN and CDR2 SYDVKM. The CDR3 runs to 15 residues. V was pared by 5 bases and J by 2 bases, with 13 bases between. The DNA for the CDR3 is TGTGCCAGCAGTCAGGGAAGTGATGGCAATCAGCCCCAGCATTTT. It specifies CASSQGSDGNQPQHF. Full variable domain (missing parts from reference TRBV28 and TRBJ1-5): DVKVTQSSRYLVKRTGEKVFLECVQDMDHENMFWYRQDPGLGLRLIYFSYDVKMKEKGDIPEGYSVSREKKERFSLILESASTNQTSMYLCASSQGSDGNQPQHFGDGTRLSIL.

The rearrangement uses TRBV7-2 and TRBJ2-1, with a possible D match to TRBD1 (5 bases). Germline CDR1 is SGHTA and CDR2 is FQGNSA. The CDR3 is 15 amino acids. The V and J ends lost 2 bases and 8 bases respectively, with 16 bases between them. This CDR3 reads CASSLPRRQYHEQFF. The CDR3 region has the DNA TGTGCCAGCAGCTTACCTCGAAGACAGTATCATGAGCAGTTCTTC.

This clone was seen only a few times. The chain joins TRBV7-9 to TRBJ1-2, with TRBD1 identical over 7 bases. Unmatched junction bases numbered 4, after V lost 1 base and J lost 2 bases. The germline V gene has CDR1 SEHNR and CDR2 FQNEAQ (reference sequence). CDR3 length: 15 amino acids. The CDR3 DNA is TGTGCCAGCAGCTTAGGAGGGGGCGCGAACTATGGCTACACCTTC. Amino acid sequence: CASSLGGGANYGYTF.

The chain combines TRBV6-5 with TRBJ2-1; D is unresolved. Germline V gene lookup returns CDR1 MNHEY and CDR2 SVGAGI. The CDR3 totals 15 residues. Trimming cost V 7 bases and J 9 bases, with 22 bases left between them. The CDR3: CASTSLILGRSEQFF. CDR3 in DNA: TGTGCCAGCACCTCCCTAATACTCGGAAGAAGTGAGCAGTTCTTC.

The V call is TRBV5-1, the J call TRBJ1-2; D gene uncertain. CDR1 is SGHRS and CDR2 is YFSETQ in the germline V gene. There are 14 residues in the CDR3. Trimming stripped 0 bases from V and 2 bases from J, with 8 bases between. CDR3 sequence reads: CASSLGISNYGYTF. CDR3 in DNA: TGCGCCAGCAGCTTGGGCATTTCCAACTATGGCTACACCTTC.

On this clone itself: One end of the junction does not line up with germline, which may come from a read error. Other DNA sequences of this sample code for an identical CDR3. The rearrangement joins TRBV27 to TRBJ1-3; the D is unclear. CDR3 length: 13 amino acids. CDR1 is MNHEY, CDR2 SMNVEV, per germline (reference sequence). The chain's CDR3 is CASSLARGNTIYF. The CDR3 DNA reads TGTGCCAGCAGTTTAGCAAGAGGAAACACCATATACTTT.

This rearrangement joins TRBV7-8 to TRBJ2-5, with D perhaps TRBD1 (6 bases). This CDR3 comprises 16 residues. The V and J ends lost 3 bases and 5 bases respectively, with 19 bases between them. In germline, CDR1 is SGHVS, CDR2 FQNEAQ. CDR3 sequence (DNA): TGTGCCAGCAGCTTTGTCGGAACAGGGAAATGGGAGACCCAGTACTTC. Its translation: CASSFVGTGKWETQYF.

The rearrangement joins TRBV7-2 to TRBJ2-3, with unresolved D. Trimming pared 1 base from V and 1 base from J, leaving 6 bases between. The germline gives CDR1 SGHTA, CDR2 FQGNSA. The CDR3 is 14 residues long. The DNA of the CDR3 is TGTGCCAGCAGCTTAGTTTGGGGCACAGATACGCAGTATTTT. It encodes CASSLVWGTDTQYF. Combining the CDR3 with reference TRBV7-2 and TRBJ2-3 gives the whole variable domain GAGVSQSPSNKVTEKGKDVELRCDPISGHTALYWYRQSLGQGLEFLIYFQGNSAPDKSGLPSDRFSAERTGGSVSTLTIQRTQQEDSAVYLCASSLVWGTDTQYFGPGTRLTVL.

For this clone: One junction end disagrees with the germline gene, perhaps due to a read error. The CDR3 sequence is CASSRDLQGYTEELFF. The CDR3 DNA sequence: TGTGCCAGCAGCCGGGACCTACAGGGGTACACCGAGGAGCTGTTTTTT. The chain combines TRBV5-4 with TRBJ2-2; 7 bases match TRBD1. Germline CDR1 reads SGHNT; CDR2 reads YYREEE (reference sequence). The CDR3 is made up of 16 amino acids.

V usage is TRBV6-6 and J usage is TRBJ1-2; D unresolved. V was clipped by 2 bases and J by 7 bases, with 14 bases between them. The CDR3 is made up of 14 amino acids. Germline V gives CDR1 MNHNY, CDR2 SVGAGI (reference sequence). The DNA for the CDR3 is TGTGCCAGCAGTTACCAGGAGTCGTGGGGTGGCTACACCTTC. Its protein product is CASSYQESWGGYTF.